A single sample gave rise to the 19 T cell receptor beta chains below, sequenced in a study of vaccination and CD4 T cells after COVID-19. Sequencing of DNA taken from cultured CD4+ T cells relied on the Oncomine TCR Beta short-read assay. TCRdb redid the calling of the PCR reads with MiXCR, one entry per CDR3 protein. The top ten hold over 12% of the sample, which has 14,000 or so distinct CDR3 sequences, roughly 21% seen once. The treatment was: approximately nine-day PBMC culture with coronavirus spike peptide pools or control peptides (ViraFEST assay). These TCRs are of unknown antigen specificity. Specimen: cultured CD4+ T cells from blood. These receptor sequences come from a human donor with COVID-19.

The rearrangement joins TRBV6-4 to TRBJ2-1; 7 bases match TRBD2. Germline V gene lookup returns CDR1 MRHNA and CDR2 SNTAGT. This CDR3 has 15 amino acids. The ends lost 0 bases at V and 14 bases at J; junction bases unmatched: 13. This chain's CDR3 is CASSDSSPAGTPKFF. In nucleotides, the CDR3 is TGTGCCAGCAGTGACTCGAGTCCAGCGGGGACTCCAAAGTTCTTC.

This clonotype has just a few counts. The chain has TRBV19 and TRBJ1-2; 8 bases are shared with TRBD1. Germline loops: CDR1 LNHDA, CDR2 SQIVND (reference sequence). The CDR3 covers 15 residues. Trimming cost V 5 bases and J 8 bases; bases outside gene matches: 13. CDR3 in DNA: TGTGCCAGTAGTCCAACCCACGTGACAGGGGACGGCTACACCTTC. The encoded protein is CASSPTHVTGDGYTF.

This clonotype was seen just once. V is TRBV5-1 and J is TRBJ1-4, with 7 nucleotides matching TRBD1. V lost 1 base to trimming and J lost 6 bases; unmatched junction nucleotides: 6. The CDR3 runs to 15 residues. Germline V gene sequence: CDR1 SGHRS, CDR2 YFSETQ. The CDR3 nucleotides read TGCGCCAGCAGCTTGTCAGCAGGGGGGGATGAAAAACTGTTTTTT. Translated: CASSLSAGGDEKLFF. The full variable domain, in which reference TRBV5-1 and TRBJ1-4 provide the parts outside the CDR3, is KAGVTQTPRYLIKTRGQQVTLSCSPISGHRSVSWYQQTPGQGLQFLFEYFSETQRNKGNFPGRFSGRQFSNSRSEMNVSTLELGDSALYLCASSLSAGGDEKLFFGSGTQLSVL.

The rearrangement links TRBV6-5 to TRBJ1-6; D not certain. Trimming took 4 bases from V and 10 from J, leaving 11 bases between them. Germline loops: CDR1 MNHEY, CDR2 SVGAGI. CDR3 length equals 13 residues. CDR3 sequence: CASSSLDRSPLHF. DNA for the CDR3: TGTGCCAGCAGTTCATTGGACCGATCACCCCTCCACTTT.

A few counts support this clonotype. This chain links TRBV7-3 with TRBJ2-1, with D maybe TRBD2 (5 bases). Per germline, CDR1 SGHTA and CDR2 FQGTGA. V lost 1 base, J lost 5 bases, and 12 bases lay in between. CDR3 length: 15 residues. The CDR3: CASSLSGLPNNEQFF. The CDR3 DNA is TGTGCCAGCAGCTTAAGCGGGCTACCAAACAATGAGCAGTTCTTC.

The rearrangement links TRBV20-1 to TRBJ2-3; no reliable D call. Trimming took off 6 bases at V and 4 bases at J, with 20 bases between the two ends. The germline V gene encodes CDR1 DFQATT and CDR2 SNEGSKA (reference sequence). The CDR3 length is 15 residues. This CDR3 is CSAKARPQPADTQYF. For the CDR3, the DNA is TGCAGTGCCAAGGCCCGACCCCAACCCGCAGATACGCAGTATTTT.

The CDR3 protein is CASSGKGQGALQPQHF. The CDR3 DNA follows: TGTGCCAGCAGTGGAAAAGGACAGGGGGCTTTACAGCCCCAGCATTTT. The chain couples TRBV6-1 to TRBJ1-5; 11 bases fit TRBD1. V gave up 4 bases and J gave up 7 bases; unmatched junction bases: 9. The length of the CDR3 is 16 residues. From germline, CDR1 is MNHNS and CDR2 SASEGT.

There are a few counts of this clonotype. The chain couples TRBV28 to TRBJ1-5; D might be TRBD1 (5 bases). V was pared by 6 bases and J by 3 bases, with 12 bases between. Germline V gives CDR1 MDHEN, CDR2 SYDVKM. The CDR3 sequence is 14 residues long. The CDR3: CASRPGTVNQPQHF. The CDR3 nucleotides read TGTGCCAGCAGGCCCGGGACGGTCAATCAGCCCCAGCATTTT.

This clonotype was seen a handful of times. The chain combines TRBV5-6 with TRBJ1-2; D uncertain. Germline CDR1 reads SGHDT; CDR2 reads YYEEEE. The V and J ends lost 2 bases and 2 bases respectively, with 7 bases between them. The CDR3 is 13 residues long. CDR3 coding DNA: TGTGCCAGCAGCTTATTTGAGAACTATGGCTACACCTTC. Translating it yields CASSLFENYGYTF.

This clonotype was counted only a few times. This CDR3 is CSARGEGINYGYTF. The CDR3 DNA reads TGCAGTGCTAGAGGGGAAGGGATTAACTATGGCTACACCTTC. V usage is TRBV20-1 and J usage is TRBJ1-2; the D is unclear. The V and J ends lost 1 base and 1 base respectively, with 10 bases between them. Looked up from germline, CDR1 is DFQATT and CDR2 is SNEGSKA (reference sequence). CDR3 length equals 14 residues.

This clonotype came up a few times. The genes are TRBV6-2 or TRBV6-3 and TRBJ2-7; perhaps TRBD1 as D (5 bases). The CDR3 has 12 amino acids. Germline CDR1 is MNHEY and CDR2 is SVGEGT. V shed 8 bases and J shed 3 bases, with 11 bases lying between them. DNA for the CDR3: TGTGCCAGCGGAAGACAGAACTACGAGCAGTACTTC. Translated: CASGRQNYEQYF.

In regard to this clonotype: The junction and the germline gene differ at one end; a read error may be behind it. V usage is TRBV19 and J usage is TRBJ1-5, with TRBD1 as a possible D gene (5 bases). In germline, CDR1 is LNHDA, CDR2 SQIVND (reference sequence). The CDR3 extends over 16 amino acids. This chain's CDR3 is CANSPGRGYSNQPQHF. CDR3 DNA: TGTGCCAATAGTCCAGGGCGCGGGTATAGCAATCAGCCCCAGCATTTT.

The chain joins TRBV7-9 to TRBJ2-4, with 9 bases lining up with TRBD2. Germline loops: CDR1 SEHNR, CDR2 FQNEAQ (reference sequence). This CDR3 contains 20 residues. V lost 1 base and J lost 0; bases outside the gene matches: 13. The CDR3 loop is CASSLGGSSGAILAKNIQYF. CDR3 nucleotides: TGTGCCAGCAGCTTAGGCGGTTCTAGCGGGGCGATACTAGCCAAAAACATTCAGTACTTC. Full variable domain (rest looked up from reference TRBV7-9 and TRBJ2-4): DTGVSQNPRHKITKRGQNVTFRCDPISEHNRLYWYRQTLGQGPEFLTYFQNEAQLEKSRLLSDRFSAERPKGSFSTLEIQRTEQGDSAMYLCASSLGGSSGAILAKNIQYFGAGTRLSVL.

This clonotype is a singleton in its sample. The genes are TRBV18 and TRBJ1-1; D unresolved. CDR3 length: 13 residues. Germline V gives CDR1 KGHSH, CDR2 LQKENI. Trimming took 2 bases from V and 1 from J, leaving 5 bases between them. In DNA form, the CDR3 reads TGTGCCAGCTCACCAGAGGGGAACACTGAAGCTTTCTTT. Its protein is CASSPEGNTEAFF. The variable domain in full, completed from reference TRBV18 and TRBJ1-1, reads NAGVMQNPRHLVRRRGQEARLRCSPMKGHSHVYWYRQLPEEGLKFMVYLQKENIIDESGMPKERFSAEFPKEGPSILRIQQVVRGDSAAYFCASSPEGNTEAFFGQGTRLTVV.

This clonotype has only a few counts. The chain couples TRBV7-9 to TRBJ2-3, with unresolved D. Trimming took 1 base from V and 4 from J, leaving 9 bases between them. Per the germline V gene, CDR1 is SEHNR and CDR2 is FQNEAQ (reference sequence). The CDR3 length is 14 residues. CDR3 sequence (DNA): TGTGCCAGCAGCTTAGGGGTAGTCCCAGATACGCAGTATTTT. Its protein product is CASSLGVVPDTQYF.

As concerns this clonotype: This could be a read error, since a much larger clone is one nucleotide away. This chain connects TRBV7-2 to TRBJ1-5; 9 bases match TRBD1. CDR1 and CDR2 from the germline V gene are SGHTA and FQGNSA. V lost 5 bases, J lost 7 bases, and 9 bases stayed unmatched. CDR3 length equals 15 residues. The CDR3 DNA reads TGTGCCAGCAGCCAGGACAGGGGTAGCAGACAGCCCCAGCATTTT. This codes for CASSQDRGSRQPQHF.

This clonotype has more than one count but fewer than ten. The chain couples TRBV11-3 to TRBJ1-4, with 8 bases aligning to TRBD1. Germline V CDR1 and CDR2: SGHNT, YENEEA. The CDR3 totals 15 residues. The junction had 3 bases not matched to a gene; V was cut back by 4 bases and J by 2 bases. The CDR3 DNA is TGTGCCAGCAGCTCCGGGACAGGCACTAATGAAAAACTGTTTTTT. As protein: CASSSGTGTNEKLFF.

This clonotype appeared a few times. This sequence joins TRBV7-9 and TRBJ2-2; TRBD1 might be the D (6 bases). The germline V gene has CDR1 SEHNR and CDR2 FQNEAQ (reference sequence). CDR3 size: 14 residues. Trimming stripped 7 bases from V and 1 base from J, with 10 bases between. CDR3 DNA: TGTGCCAGCACTACCAGGGGGAACACCGGGGAGCTGTTTTTT. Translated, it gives CASTTRGNTGELFF.

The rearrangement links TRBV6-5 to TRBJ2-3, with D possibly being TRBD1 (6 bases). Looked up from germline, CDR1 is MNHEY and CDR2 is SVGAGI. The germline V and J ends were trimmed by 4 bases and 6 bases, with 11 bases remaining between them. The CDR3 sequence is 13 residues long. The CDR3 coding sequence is TGTGCCAGCAGTTCCCCAGGGGTCGATACGCAGTATTTT. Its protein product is CASSSPGVDTQYF.